This TCR beta chain was identified in a study of OX40 agonist ivuxolimab in advanced cancers. The overall study: It was ivuxolimab, an agonistic anti-OX40 (CD134) antibody, that patients were treated with. Patients received intravenous ivuxolimab every 2 weeks at 0.01 to 10 mg/kg. General observations from the study: A proportion of nonresponders additionally exhibited low normalized T-cell clonal expansion. Average numbers of expanded clones were greater in CD8+ T cells than in CD4+.

A word on this clone: The antigen is unknown.

Libraries were prepared by immunoSEQ multiplex PCR; TCRdb keeps only in-frame clonotypes and omits some of them. The profile covers under 95,000 clones, with roughly 89% appearing a single time and more than 8.5% taken by the ten largest. With 8 bases clipped from V and 7 bases from J, the junction kept 9 bases outside the gene matches. Germline CDR1 reads MNHEY; CDR2 reads SMNVEV (reference sequence). This CDR3 region has 13 residues. The sample consisted of CD4+ or CD8+ T cells sorted from blood, taken in a trial of the OX40 agonist ivuxolimab. The receptor's source is an adult with an advanced solid tumor such as melanoma, head and neck, liver or kidney cancer. This rearrangement joins TRBV27 to TRBJ1-2; 8 bases line up with TRBD1. CDR3 sequence reads: CASADGQGTGYTF. The CDR3, as DNA: TGTGCCAGCGCCGACGGACAGGGCACTGGCTACACCTTC.